The source of this T cell receptor (beta chain) is a study of Tregs in tolerant kidney transplant recipients. General study points: Some patients' samples used different primers over time, so nucleotide sequences weren't comparable.

In the case of this clone: Its antigen is currently unknown. The observed sequence ends 3 residues before the CDR3 terminus, with the missing tail filled in from the germline J gene.

After 6 days with irradiated graft donor PBMCs, CFSE-labeled recipient PBMCs were FACS-sorted. The method was immunoSEQ multiplex PCR; TCRdb's version includes in-frame clones alone and lacks a portion of them. The listing records roughly 2,400 clones. Germline loops: CDR1 SQVTM, CDR2 ANQGSEA. CDR3 length: 16 residues. J lost 7 bases, V lost 5 bases, and 17 bases had no gene match. This TCR was recovered from a human patient who received a combined kidney and bone marrow transplant. The rearrangement links TRBV29-1 to TRBJ2-1; 7 nucleotides agree with TRBD2. This material consisted of CD8+ T cells from blood cultured with allogeneic cells, taken before the transplant. CDR3 sequence reads: CSVWVSGAGYGNEQFF. CDR3 DNA, as far as it was read: TGCAGCGTTTGGGTCAGCGGGGCCGGTTACGGGAATGAG.